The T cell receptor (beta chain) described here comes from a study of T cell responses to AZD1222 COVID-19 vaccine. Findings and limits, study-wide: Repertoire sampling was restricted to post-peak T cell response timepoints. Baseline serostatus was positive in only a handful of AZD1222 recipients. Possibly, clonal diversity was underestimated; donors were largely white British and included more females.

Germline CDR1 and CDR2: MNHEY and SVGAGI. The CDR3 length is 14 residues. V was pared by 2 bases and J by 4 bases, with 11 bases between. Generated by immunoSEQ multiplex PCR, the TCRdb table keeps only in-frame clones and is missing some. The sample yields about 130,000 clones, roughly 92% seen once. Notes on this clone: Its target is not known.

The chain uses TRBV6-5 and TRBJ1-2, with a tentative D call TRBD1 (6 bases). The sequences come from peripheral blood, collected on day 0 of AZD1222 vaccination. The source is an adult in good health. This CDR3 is CASSYVRGSYGYTF. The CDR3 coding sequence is TGTGCCAGCAGTTACGTCAGGGGATCCTATGGCTACACCTTC.